This T cell receptor (beta chain) appears in the sequencing data of a study of vaccination and CD4 T cells after COVID-19 (dated by TCRdb to the early 2020s). Background on the whole study: The convalescent cohort included six males and four females, with two Hispanic individuals, seven Caucasians, two Asians and one multiracial person. Control cultures used a CEFX viral epitope pool as positive control, an HIV-1 Nef peptide pool as negative control, or no peptide. The time from the second vaccine dose to post-vaccine blood sampling had a median of approximately 72 days and ranged from roughly 12 to 241 days. Two doses of either the Pfizer-BioNTech BNT162b2 vaccine (n=8) or the Moderna mRNA-1273 vaccine (n=2) were administered to participants. Post-COVID blood samples from convalescent patients were collected a median of roughly 100 days after diagnosis, with a range of 35 to 161 days. In approximately ten COVID-19 convalescent patients and 4 infection-naive healthy vaccine recipients, the spike-specific CD4+ TCR repertoire before mRNA vaccination was compared with the repertoire after mRNA vaccination. At the TCR clonotype level, an earlier paper using these donors assessed memory CD4+ T cell crossreactivity between SARS-CoV-2 and common cold coronavirus spike proteins. For stimulating the cultures, overlapping spike peptide pools were used, derived from SARS-CoV-2 as well as from the common cold coronaviruses HCoV-NL63, HCoV-OC43 and HCoV-229E.

This clonotype has just a few counts. The antigen it recognizes is unknown. Base qualities are not at hand, and no much larger clone is one base apart. Results the study describes overall, beyond this receptor: Among the post-vaccine SARS-CoV-2-reactive clones in convalescent patients, a median around 85% showed up only after vaccination, which suggests vaccine-specific priming. The median count of SARS-CoV-2-reactive clonotypes went up from around 23 after infection to about 41 after vaccination, although the change was not significant. Relatively few convalescent patients were included in the study, and early timepoints after natural infection were not analyzed. Of the vaccine-specific clones found in convalescent patients, nearly all (304 of 307) were mono-reactive for SARS-CoV-2 spike instead of being cross-reactive with common cold coronaviruses.

V and J are truncated by 0 bases and 3 bases respectively, leaving an intervening sequence of 8 bases. CDR1 MNHNS and CDR2 SASEGT are derived from the germline V gene. The cysteine opens and the phenylalanine closes a CDR3 of 14 amino acids. The DNA shown is the 42-base CDR3, in frame from base 1. The label giving this sample's treatment or condition can be read as: roughly ten-day PBMC culture with coronavirus spike peptide pools or control peptides (ViraFEST assay). CD4+ T cells from unexposed donors were collected before the COVID-19 pandemic (2011-2018). To expand antigen-specific T cells with peptide pools and then pick out the expanded clonotypes through TCR sequencing, the study relied on the ViraFEST assay. Each well held under 2.5 million PBMCs cultured in IMDM containing approximately 5% human AB serum and roughly 10 IU/ml IL-2, with about 9.1 ug/ml peptide pools added. Half of the culture medium was replaced with fresh IL-2-containing medium on days 3 and 7. After roughly nine days of culture, CD4+ T cells were isolated by negative selection using the EasySep CD4+ T cell isolation kit. As cell numbers permitted, CD4+ T cells from unexposed donors were tested for reactivity to SARS-CoV-2 S and N and to four common cold coronavirus spike pools. PBMCs were separated from whole blood using Ficoll-Paque Plus gradient centrifugation and then either used fresh or cryopreserved at -140C. Culture conditions were generally each tested in triplicate wells. Leukapheresis product for the unexposed donors was purchased commercially.

Libraries were made using PCR. At the Johns Hopkins FTIC core, DNA from the cultured CD4+ T cells underwent TCR sequencing with the Oncomine TCR Beta short-read assay. The QIAamp micro DNA kit was used to extract genomic DNA from the cultured CD4+ T cells. Oncomine TCR Beta libraries from cultured CD4+ T cells were pooled using unique dual indexes and sequenced on an Illumina iSeq 100. The original methods were these. Non-productive sequences were removed, and CDR3s not starting with C, not ending with F or W, or shorter than 7 amino acids were discarded. The MANAFEST web application identified antigen-specific clonotypes by comparing peptide-stimulated wells against reference wells and other culture wells. For a clone to be called positive, the clone needed an FDR below 0.05, an odds ratio above 5, and a productive frequency above 0.1% in at least two of three replicate wells. A clonotype counted as cross-reactive if it showed significant expansion both in the SARS-CoV-2 spike wells and in at least one common cold coronavirus spike condition. Levenshtein distances (stringdist) and unrooted phylogenetic trees (ape) in R version 3.6.1 were used to assess CDR3 homology. TCRdb redid the processing of the public reads, applying fastp at Q25 and MiXCR, and retained in-frame beta chains. Identical CDR3 proteins give one entry, which carries the most common genes and DNA. These V and J calls rely on TCRdb rather than the paper's analysis. Within this sample are about 9,200 distinct CDR3 sequences, with more than 25% of them counted one time only. The ten largest clones represent about two fifths of the sample.

This receptor was taken from a human donor in good health. Sequences were obtained from CD4+ T cells from blood, cultured in vitro. This chain is built from TRBV6-1 and TRBJ1-2; no D gene can be assigned with confidence. The CDR3: CASSEAHTYYGYTF. The nucleotide sequence reads as follows: TGTGCCAGCAGTGAAGCGCACACGTACTATGGCTACACCTTC.